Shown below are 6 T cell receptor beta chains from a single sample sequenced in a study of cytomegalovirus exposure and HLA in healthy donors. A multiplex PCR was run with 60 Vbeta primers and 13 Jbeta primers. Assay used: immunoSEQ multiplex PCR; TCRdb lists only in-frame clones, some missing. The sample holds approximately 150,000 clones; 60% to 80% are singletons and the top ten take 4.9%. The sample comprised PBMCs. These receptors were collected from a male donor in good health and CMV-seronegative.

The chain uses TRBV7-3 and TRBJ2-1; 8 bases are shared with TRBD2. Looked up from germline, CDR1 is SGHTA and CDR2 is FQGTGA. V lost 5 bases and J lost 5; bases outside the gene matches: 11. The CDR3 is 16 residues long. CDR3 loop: CASSPKVASGHNEQFF. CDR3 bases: TGTGCCAGCAGCCCCAAGGTGGCTAGCGGGCACAATGAGCAGTTCTTC. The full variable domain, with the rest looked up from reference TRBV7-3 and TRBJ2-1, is GAGVSQTPSNKVTEKGKYVELRCDPISGHTALYWYRQSLGQGPEFLIYFQGTGAADDSGLPNDRFFAVRPEGSVSTLKIQRTERGDSAVYLCASSPKVASGHNEQFFGPGTRLTVL.

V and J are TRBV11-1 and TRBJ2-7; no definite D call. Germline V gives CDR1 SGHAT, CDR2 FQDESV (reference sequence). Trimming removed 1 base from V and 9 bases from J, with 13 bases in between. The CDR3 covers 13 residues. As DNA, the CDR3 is TGTGCCAGCAGCTTAGGGGCGAGTTTGGGGCAGTACTTC. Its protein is CASSLGASLGQYF.

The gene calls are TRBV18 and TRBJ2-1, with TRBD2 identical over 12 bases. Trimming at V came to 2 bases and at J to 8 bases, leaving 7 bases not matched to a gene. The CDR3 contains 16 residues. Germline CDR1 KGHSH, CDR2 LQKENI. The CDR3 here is CASSPTWPSGGDEQFF. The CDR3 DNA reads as TGTGCCAGCTCACCAACCTGGCCTAGCGGGGGGGATGAGCAGTTCTTC.

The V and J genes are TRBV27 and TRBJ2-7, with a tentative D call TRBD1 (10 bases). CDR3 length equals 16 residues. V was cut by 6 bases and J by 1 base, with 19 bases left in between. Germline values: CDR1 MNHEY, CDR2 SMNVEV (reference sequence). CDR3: CASRALAGQGSYEQYF. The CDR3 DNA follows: TGTGCCAGCAGAGCCCTAGCGGGACAGGGGTCCTACGAGCAGTACTTC.

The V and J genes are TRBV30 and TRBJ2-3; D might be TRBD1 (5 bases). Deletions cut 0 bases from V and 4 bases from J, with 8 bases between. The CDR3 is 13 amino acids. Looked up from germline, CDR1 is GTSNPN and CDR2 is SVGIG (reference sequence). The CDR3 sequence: CAWSVWTPDTQYF. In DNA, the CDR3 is TGTGCCTGGAGTGTTTGGACACCAGATACGCAGTATTTT.

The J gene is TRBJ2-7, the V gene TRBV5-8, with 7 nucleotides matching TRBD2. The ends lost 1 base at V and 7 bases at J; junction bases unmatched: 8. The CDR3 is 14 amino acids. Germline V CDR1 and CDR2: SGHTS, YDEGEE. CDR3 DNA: TGTGCCAGCAGCTTGCTGGCGGGAGAGGGGGAGCAGTACTTC. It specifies CASSLLAGEGEQYF. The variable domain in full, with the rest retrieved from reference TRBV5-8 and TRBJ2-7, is EAGVTQSPTHLIKTRGQQATLRCSPISGHTSVYWYQQALGLGLQFLLWYDEGEERNRGNFPPRFSGRQFPNYSSELNVNALELEDSALYLCASSLLAGEGEQYFGPGTRLTVT.